This is a list of T cell receptor beta chains from one sample in a study of molecular identifiers for immune sequencing clone quantification. TCRdb ran MiXCR on the PCR reads and lists one entry per CDR3 protein. This table holds about 640,000 distinct CDR3 sequences, 15% to 20% found once. Sequenced: naive CD8+ T cells from blood, with Jurkat cell RNA spiked in. These receptors were obtained from a human donor in good health. Some libraries in this study had Jurkat cell RNA spiked in. The CDR3 runs from the conserved cysteine through the conserved F or W. Each record gives: D gene, clone size, J gene, V gene, CDR3 protein, CDR3 DNA. The D gene is left open where the match is weak. Only some rows state a clone size, as once, few, many or a class for expanded clones.

TRBD1 | many | TRBJ2-1 | TRBV4-1 | CASSQPGQGDEQFF | TGCGCCAGCAGCCAACCGGGACAGGGGGACGAGCAGTTCTTC
- | many | TRBJ2-2 | TRBV7-9 | CASSLAPWTGELFF | TGTGCCAGCAGCTTAGCTCCTTGGACCGGGGAGCTGTTTTTT
- | many | TRBJ1-1 | TRBV14 | CASSHGRGTEAFF | TGTGCCAGCAGCCACGGGAGGGGAACTGAAGCTTTCTTT
TRBD1 | many | TRBJ2-7 | TRBV20-1 | CSARSGDRGIYEQYF | TGCAGTGCTAGATCGGGGGACAGGGGAATCTACGAGCAGTACTTC
TRBD2 | many | TRBJ2-3 | TRBV28 | CASSSGLAEDTQYF | TGTGCCAGCAGTTCCGGACTAGCAGAAGATACGCAGTATTTT
- | many | TRBJ2-3 | TRBV27 | CASSTETHNTQYF | TGTGCCAGCAGTACCGAGACCCACAATACGCAGTATTTT
TRBD1 | few | TRBJ2-5 | TRBV9 | CASSVDVGTGAQETQYF | TGTGCCAGCAGCGTAGATGTTGGGACAGGGGCGCAAGAGACCCAGTACTTC
TRBD2 | - | TRBJ2-1 | TRBV5-4 | CASSLAGTSFNERFF | TGTGCCAGCAGCTTGGCCGGGACTAGCTTCAATGAGCGGTTCTTC
- | few | TRBJ1-1 | TRBV9 | CASSVSREKTEAFF | TGTGCCAGCAGCGTATCTAGGGAGAAAACTGAAGCTTTCTTT
- | many | TRBJ2-7 | TRBV2 | CASSEEVYEQYF | TGTGCCAGCAGTGAAGAAGTCTACGAGCAGTACTTC
- | - | TRBJ2-1 | TRBV27 | CASSSEVPASYNEQFF | TGTGCCAGCAGTTCAGAAGTCCCAGCTTCCTACAATGAGCAGTTCTTC
- | - | TRBJ2-7 | TRBV5-4 | CASSSEGQIEQYF | TGTGCCAGCAGCTCGGAAGGACAGATCGAGCAGTACTTC
TRBD1 | - | TRBJ1-2 | TRBV6-5 | CASSYPGQEGGYTF | TGTGCCAGCAGTTACCCAGGACAGGAGGGAGGCTACACCTTC
- | - | TRBJ1-5 | TRBV19 | CASTQQGDGNQPQHF | TGTGCCAGTACCCAACAGGGAGATGGCAATCAGCCCCAGCATTTT
TRBD1 | - | TRBJ1-1 | TRBV11-2 | CAGSLFGQGSGTEAFF | TGTGCCGGCAGCTTATTTGGACAGGGATCGGGCACTGAAGCTTTCTTT
TRBD1 | many | TRBJ2-7 | TRBV7-9 | CASSLSPGQGSQDEQYF | TGTGCCAGCAGCCTATCCCCGGGACAGGGGAGTCAGGACGAGCAGTACTTC
TRBD1 | - | TRBJ2-1 | TRBV12-3/TRBV12-4 | CASIGDREAEQFF | TGTGCCAGCATCGGGGACAGGGAGGCTGAGCAGTTCTTC
- | many | TRBJ1-1 | TRBV14 | CASSQTRDFLEAFF | TGTGCCAGCAGCCAAACTAGGGACTTCCTTGAAGCTTTCTTT
- | many | TRBJ1-1 | TRBV6-5 | CASSDRTLNTEAFF | TGTGCCAGCAGCGACCGGACCCTGAACACTGAAGCTTTCTTT